Presented here are 3 T cell receptor beta chains from one specimen sequenced in a study of control samples from healthy donors and cancer patients. Using immunoSEQ multiplex PCR, the repertoire was profiled, and TCRdb retains in-frame clones only, with some absent. The data hold about 140,000 clones, with approximately 91% observed a single time. The sample comprised blood. Receptor source: a woman between 25 and 40 years old in good health.

The chain recombines TRBV5-8 with TRBJ1-2, with D possibly TRBD1 on 6 matching bases. The CDR3 extends over 17 amino acids. The germline V gene encodes CDR1 SGHTS and CDR2 YDEGEE. Between the trimmed V and J ends, which lost 4 bases and 0 bases, there was a span of 19 bases. The CDR3 nucleotides read TGTGCCAGCAGCCGGGGACACTTCAGACCAGCTAACTATGGCTACACCTTC. Protein sequence: CASSRGHFRPANYGYTF.

This clone is a singleton in its sample. The CDR3, as DNA: TGTGCGGGGGGCGGCAGAGGGATTAGCAATCAGCCCCAGCATTTT. Translated, it gives CAGGGRGISNQPQHF. The rearrangement uses TRBV19 and TRBJ1-5; D is possibly TRBD1 (6 bases). The length of the CDR3 is 15 residues. Germline lookup yields CDR1 LNHDA and CDR2 SQIVND (reference sequence).

The V and J genes are TRBV9 and TRBJ2-1; maybe TRBD2 (6 bases). Trimming pared 0 bases from V and 4 bases from J, leaving 14 bases between. There are 16 residues in the CDR3. CDR1 SGDLS and CDR2 YYNGEE come from the germline V gene. The CDR3 loop is CASSVAGSGVYNEQFF. DNA of the CDR3: TGTGCCAGCAGCGTAGCGGGTAGCGGTGTTTACAATGAGCAGTTCTTC.